Below are 3 T cell receptor beta chains sequenced from a single sample in a study of early T cells in non-severe SARS-CoV-2 infection listed by TCRdb under 2021. Library prep was done by 5' RACE. Instrument on record: NextSeq 500. The raw public reads went through TCRdb reprocessing: fastp at Q25, MiXCR clone calling, in-frame beta chains kept. Every entry covers one CDR3 protein and lists the most common genes and DNA from its rows. This sample is represented by about 22,000 distinct CDR3 sequences; 3% to 4.5% of them were singletons. Around 5.5% of the sample rests with the top ten. Sequencing was done on a sample of whole blood. These receptors all come from an adult who was a healthcare worker with PCR-confirmed SARS-CoV-2 infection or an uninfected control (not recorded which).

This clonotype was picked up many times. This chain joins TRBV20-1 and TRBJ2-5, with 12 bases that match TRBD1. The CDR3 covers 16 residues. V was clipped by 2 bases and J by 4 bases; unmatched bases: 8. Germline CDR1 and CDR2: DFQATT and SNEGSKA (reference sequence). The CDR3 region is CSARSGTGGWVETQYF. The CDR3 DNA sequence: TGCAGTGCTAGATCCGGGACAGGGGGCTGGGTAGAGACCCAGTACTTC.

This clonotype occurred many times. V gene TRBV20-1 combines with J gene TRBJ2-7; no definite D call. Trimming removed 0 bases from V and 3 bases from J, with 12 bases in between. This CDR3 has 14 amino acids. Germline V gene lookup returns CDR1 DFQATT and CDR2 SNEGSKA (reference sequence). In DNA, the CDR3 is TGCAGTGCTAGAGATCTTTCCCGGTACTACGAGCAGTACTTC. Translation: CSARDLSRYYEQYF.

This clonotype was picked up many times. The chain is built from TRBV18 and TRBJ2-7, with D possibly TRBD2 on 6 matching bases. In germline, CDR1 is KGHSH, CDR2 LQKENI. V lost 2 bases and J 6 bases, leaving 20 bases between the germline ends. The CDR3 sequence is 16 residues long. The CDR3 DNA reads as TGTGCCAGCTCACCAATCCCCCCCTCGGGGGAGTCCGAGCAGTACTTC. Translating it yields CASSPIPPSGESEQYF.